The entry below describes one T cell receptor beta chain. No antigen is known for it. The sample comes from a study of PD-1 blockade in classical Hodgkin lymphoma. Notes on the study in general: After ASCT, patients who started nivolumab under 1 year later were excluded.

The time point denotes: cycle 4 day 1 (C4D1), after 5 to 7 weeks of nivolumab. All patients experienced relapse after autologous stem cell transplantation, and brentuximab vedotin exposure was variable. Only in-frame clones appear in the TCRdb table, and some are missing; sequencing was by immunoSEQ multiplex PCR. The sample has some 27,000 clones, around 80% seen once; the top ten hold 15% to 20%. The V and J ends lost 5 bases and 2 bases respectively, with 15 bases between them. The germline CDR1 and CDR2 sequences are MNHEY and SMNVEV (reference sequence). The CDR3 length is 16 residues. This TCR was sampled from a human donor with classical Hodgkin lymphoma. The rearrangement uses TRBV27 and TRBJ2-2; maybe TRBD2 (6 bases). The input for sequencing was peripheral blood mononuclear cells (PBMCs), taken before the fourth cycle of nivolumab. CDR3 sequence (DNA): TGTGCCAGCAGTAGAAAGGGAGGAGCAAACACCGGGGAGCTGTTTTTT. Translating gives CASSRKGGANTGELFF.